A single sample is the source of the 18 T cell receptor beta chains below, sequenced in a study of naive and memory T cell subsets. Study findings and constraints: Naive repertoires, especially CD8, held a few larger clonotypes, possibly memory cells re-expressing CD45RA.

These TCRs are of unknown antigen specificity. Two oligonucleotides, mixed equimolar, formed the beta constant-region primer covering TRBC1 and TRBC2. Ligated cDNA was amplified by four rounds of PCR with nested alpha and beta constant-region primers and SP2. TCRdb reanalysed the UMI-ligation and nested PCR reads using MiXCR and keeps one entry per CDR3 protein. The sample has about 100,000 distinct CDR3 sequences; 14% are singletons. Specimen: naive CD8+ T cells from blood. These receptors all stem from a human donor in good health.

This clonotype was observed a handful of times. V is TRBV13 and J is TRBJ2-2, with 9 bases fitting TRBD1. Germline CDR1 is PRHDT and CDR2 is FYEKMQ (reference sequence). This CDR3 region has 16 residues. The junction had 9 bases not matched to a gene; V was cut back by 5 bases and J by 5 bases. CDR3 region: CASSPGQGLRTGELFF. The CDR3 nucleotides read TGTGCCAGCAGCCCCGGACAGGGGTTAAGAACCGGGGAGCTGTTTTTT. The variable domain in full, completed from reference TRBV13 and TRBJ2-2, reads AAGVIQSPRHLIKEKRETATLKCYPIPRHDTVYWYQQGPGQDPQFLISFYEKMQSDKGSIPDRFSAQQFSDYHSELNMSSLELGDSALYFCASSPGQGLRTGELFFGEGSRLTVL.

The CDR3: CASSPRQGTSYEQYF. DNA of the CDR3: TGCGCCAGCAGCCCCAGACAGGGGACATCCTACGAGCAGTACTTC. V and J are TRBV5-1 and TRBJ2-7; the match to TRBD1 covers 8 bases. The germline CDR1 and CDR2 sequences are SGHRS and YFSETQ. This CDR3 has 15 amino acids. The trim removed 4 bases at V and 1 base at J, leaving 7 bases unmatched.

The rearrangement links TRBV5-4 to TRBJ2-7; 9 bases align to TRBD2. J gave up 2 bases and V 3 bases, and 6 bases lay outside the gene matches. Germline V CDR1 and CDR2: SGHNT, YYREEE (reference sequence). The CDR3 sequence is 15 residues long. This CDR3 reads CASSYALAGTYEQYF. The CDR3 DNA reads as TGTGCCAGCAGCTATGCGCTAGCGGGAACCTACGAGCAGTACTTC. Supplemented by reference TRBV5-4 and TRBJ2-7, the full variable domain reads ETGVTQSPTHLIKTRGQQVTLRCSSQSGHNTVSWYQQALGQGPQFIFQYYREEENGRGNFPPRFSGLQFPNYSSELNVNALELDDSALYLCASSYALAGTYEQYFGPGTRLTVT.

The chain employs TRBV5-6 and TRBJ1-1, with 7 bases fitting TRBD1. The trim removed 4 bases at V and 6 bases at J, leaving 9 bases unmatched. The CDR3 runs to 14 residues. CDR1 is SGHDT and CDR2 is YYEEEE in the germline V gene. The CDR3 protein is CASSLGQSLAEAFF. In DNA, the CDR3 is TGTGCCAGCAGCCTGGGACAGTCTCTCGCTGAAGCTTTCTTT. The whole variable domain, remainder taken from reference TRBV5-6 and TRBJ1-1, is DAGVTQSPTHLIKTRGQQVTLRCSPKSGHDTVSWYQQALGQGPQFIFQYYEEEERQRGNFPDRFSGHQFPNYSSELNVNALLLGDSALYLCASSLGQSLAEAFFGQGTRLTVV.

The chain recombines TRBV13 with TRBJ2-1, with 8 bases fitting TRBD2. CDR3 length equals 16 residues. The trim removed 4 bases at V and 5 bases at J, leaving 10 bases unmatched. Germline V lookup: CDR1 PRHDT, CDR2 FYEKMQ (reference sequence). This chain's CDR3 is CASSSTVAGRDNEQFF. In DNA, the CDR3 is TGTGCCAGCAGCTCCACCGTAGCGGGGCGAGACAATGAGCAGTTCTTC.

Ten or more counts support this clonotype. The chain is built from TRBV29-1 and TRBJ2-7; D call uncertain. V was shortened by 5 bases and J by 5 bases, with 10 bases between the two germline ends. This CDR3 contains 11 residues. Germline CDR1 reads SQVTM; CDR2 reads ANQGSEA. CDR3 amino acids: CSVSLNHEQYF. CDR3 nucleotides: TGCAGCGTTTCCCTGAACCACGAGCAGTACTTC.

The chain is built from TRBV29-1 and TRBJ2-5; the D gene could be TRBD1 or TRBD2 (5 bases each). CDR3 size: 14 residues. Looked up from germline, CDR1 is SQVTM and CDR2 is ANQGSEA. V was clipped by 1 base and J by 3 bases, with 12 bases between them. This CDR3 reads CSVEGGTREETQYF. CDR3 DNA: TGCAGCGTTGAAGGGGGGACGAGAGAAGAGACCCAGTACTTC.

This clonotype was observed a few times. The chain recombines TRBV4-2 with TRBJ1-1; 10 positions agree with TRBD1. Germline loops: CDR1 LGHNA, CDR2 YNFKEQ. The length of the CDR3 is 17 residues. V shed 5 bases, J shed 2 bases, and the junction held 11 bases outside the gene matches. The CDR3 region has the DNA TGTGCCAGCAGCGACCGGGACAGGGGCCCCTCTAACACTGAAGCTTTCTTT. Translated: CASSDRDRGPSNTEAFF.

V is TRBV4-3 and J is TRBJ2-7; TRBD2 is a possible D gene (5 bases). The V gene lost 0 bases and the J gene lost 3 bases, with 9 bases spanning the gap. Germline CDR1 reads LGHNA; CDR2 reads YSLEER. The CDR3 has 14 amino acids. This CDR3 is CASSQEGSFYEQYF. CDR3 in DNA: TGCGCCAGCAGCCAAGAAGGGAGCTTCTACGAGCAGTACTTC.

The chain links TRBV4-1 to TRBJ1-2; 9 bases agree with TRBD1. The CDR3 is 16 residues long. Per the germline V gene, CDR1 is MGHRA and CDR2 is YSYEKL. V gave up 6 bases and J gave up 6 bases; unmatched junction bases: 14. CDR3 in DNA: TGCGCCAGCAGGAGCAACCCCGGGACAGGGAGCGATGGCTACACCTTC. This sequence encodes CASRSNPGTGSDGYTF.

The gene calls are TRBV20-1 and TRBJ2-1; TRBD2 aligns across 10 bases. The CDR3 length is 14 residues. Germline V gene data show CDR1 as DFQATT and CDR2 as SNEGSKA (reference sequence). Trimming at V came to 6 bases and at J to 5 bases, leaving 7 bases not matched to a gene. The CDR3 DNA sequence: TGCAGTGCCGAGAGGACTAGCGGAGACAATGAGCAGTTCTTC. It yields the protein CSAERTSGDNEQFF.

This clonotype was detected ten times or more. CDR3 sequence: CASSSDPSGRGNQPQHF. The CDR3 nucleotides read TGTGCCAGCAGCTCCGATCCTTCAGGGAGGGGCAATCAGCCCCAGCATTTT. The chain recombines TRBV5-5 with TRBJ1-5, with a possible D match to TRBD1 (5 bases). The CDR3 contains 17 residues. Trimming shortened V by 3 bases and J by 2 bases, and 18 bases separated the two germline ends. Germline CDR1 SGHKS, CDR2 YYEKEE (reference sequence).

This clonotype has just a few counts. The chain joins TRBV3-1 to TRBJ1-3, with no clear D. From germline, CDR1 is LGHDT and CDR2 YNNKEL (reference sequence). The CDR3 is 18 residues long. The V and J ends lost 2 bases and 0 bases respectively, with 17 bases between them. Here the CDR3 DNA reads TGTGCCAGCAGCCAAAGAAACGCCGGGCCGCTCTCTGGAAACACCATATATTTT. Translated: CASSQRNAGPLSGNTIYF.

V and J are TRBV4-3 and TRBJ1-1, with D possibly matching TRBD1 (5 bases). Per the germline V gene, CDR1 is LGHNA and CDR2 is YSLEER. The CDR3 extends over 15 amino acids. V shed 0 bases and J shed 3 bases, with 11 bases lying between them. The CDR3 sequence: CASSQEVGHHTEAFF. The DNA for the CDR3 is TGCGCCAGCAGCCAAGAGGTCGGACACCACACTGAAGCTTTCTTT.

This clonotype was counted at least ten times. The rearrangement joins TRBV4-2 to TRBJ1-4; TRBD1 is a possible D gene (5 bases). CDR3 length equals 15 residues. Germline V gene sequence: CDR1 LGHNA, CDR2 YNFKEQ. V lost 5 bases, J lost 0 bases, and 10 bases lay in between. The CDR3 DNA follows: TGTGCCAGCAGCGCCCAGGGTGCAACTAATGAAAAACTGTTTTTT. Translation gives CASSAQGATNEKLFF.

V gene TRBV24-1 combines with J gene TRBJ1-6; 8 positions agree with TRBD1. The CDR3 loop spans 15 amino acids. The J segment lost 3 bases and the V segment lost 9 bases, leaving 6 bases of the junction unmatched. Per germline, CDR1 KGHDR and CDR2 SFDVKD. The CDR3 region is CATRPTGDYNSPLHF. The DNA of the CDR3 is TGTGCCACCCGACCGACAGGGGACTATAATTCACCCCTCCACTTT.

This clonotype was seen a handful of times. The rearrangement uses TRBV6-5 and TRBJ2-7, with D possibly TRBD2 on 7 matching bases. V dropped 11 bases and J dropped 6 bases, with 29 bases sitting between them. This CDR3 region has 16 residues. Germline loops: CDR1 MNHEY, CDR2 SVGAGI. This CDR3 is CASSLAKGGAAREQYF. The CDR3 coding sequence is TGTGCCTCCTCACTCGCGAAAGGGGGGGCCGCGCGCGAGCAGTACTTC.

This clonotype occurred many times. The chain recombines TRBV20-1 with TRBJ2-7, with TRBD1 matching 9 bases. Per the germline V gene, CDR1 is DFQATT and CDR2 is SNEGSKA (reference sequence). With V trimmed by 1 base and J by 4 bases, 5 bases remained unmatched. This CDR3 is built from 14 residues. CDR3 sequence (DNA): TGCAGTGCTAGAGCACCGGGACAGGGATACGAGCAGTACTTC. It translates to CSARAPGQGYEQYF.